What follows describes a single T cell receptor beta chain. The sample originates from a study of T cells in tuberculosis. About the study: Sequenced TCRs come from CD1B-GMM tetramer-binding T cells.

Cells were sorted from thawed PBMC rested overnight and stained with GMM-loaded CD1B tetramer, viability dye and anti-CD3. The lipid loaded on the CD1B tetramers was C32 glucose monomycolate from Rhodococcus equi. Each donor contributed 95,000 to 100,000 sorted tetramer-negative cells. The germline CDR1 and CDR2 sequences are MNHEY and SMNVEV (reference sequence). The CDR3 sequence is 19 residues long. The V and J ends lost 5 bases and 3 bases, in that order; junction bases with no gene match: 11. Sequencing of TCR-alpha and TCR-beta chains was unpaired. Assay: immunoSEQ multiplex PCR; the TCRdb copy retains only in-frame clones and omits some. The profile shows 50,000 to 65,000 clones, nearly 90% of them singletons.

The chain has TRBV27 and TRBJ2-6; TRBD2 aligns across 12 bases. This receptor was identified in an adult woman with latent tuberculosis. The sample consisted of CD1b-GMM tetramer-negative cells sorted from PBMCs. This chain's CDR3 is CASSRLAGGLRDGANVLTF. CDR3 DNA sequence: TGTGCCAGCAGTCGTCTAGCGGGAGGGCTTCGGGATGGGGCCAACGTCCTGACTTTC.